The 7 T cell receptor beta chains listed next were all sequenced from one sample in a study of CD8 T cells in Susac syndrome. After extraction with the RNeasy kit, 0.5 to 1 ug of the RNA was reverse transcribed using random hexamers. TCRdb reanalysed the immunoSEQ multiplex PCR reads using MiXCR and keeps one entry per CDR3 protein. The sample records about 120,000 distinct CDR3 sequences, 85% to 95% being singletons. The sequenced sample consisted of CD8+ T cells from PBMCs. The receptors shown here come from a human donor with Susac syndrome.

In its sample, this clonotype was seen once. The V and J genes are TRBV4-2 and TRBJ2-1, with 8 bases fitting TRBD2. J gave up 12 bases and V 1 base, and 2 bases lay outside the gene matches. This CDR3 is built from 12 residues. The V gene's germline CDR1 is LGHNA and CDR2 YNFKEQ. CDR3 amino acids: CASSQGAGGQFF. CDR3 DNA sequence: TGTGCCAGCAGCCAAGGGGCGGGGGGGCAGTTCTTC.

The genes are TRBV25-1 and TRBJ2-6; TRBD2 agrees at 8 bases. The germline gives CDR1 MGHDK, CDR2 SYGVNS. This CDR3 has 18 residues. The ends lost 6 bases at V and 0 bases at J; junction bases unmatched: 10. DNA for the CDR3: TGTGCCAGCAGCGGGAGGGGACTGCCCAGCTCTGGGGCCAACGTCCTGACTTTC. The encoded protein is CASSGRGLPSSGANVLTF.

This clonotype has only one observation. The rearrangement links TRBV30 to TRBJ1-2; D remains ambiguous. Looked up from germline, CDR1 is GTSNPN and CDR2 is SVGIG (reference sequence). The length of the CDR3 is 11 residues. V gave up 5 bases and J gave up 2 bases, with 6 bases separating them. Written as DNA, the CDR3 is TGTGCCTGGCTACTCAACTATGGCTACACCTTC. Amino acids: CAWLLNYGYTF.

This chain uses TRBV9 with TRBJ2-1, with 7 bases aligning to TRBD1. CDR1 and CDR2 from the germline V gene are SGDLS and YYNGEE. Trimming removed 4 bases from V and 4 bases from J; junction bases left unmatched: 8. This CDR3 has 15 residues. This CDR3 is CASSSLTGIYNEQFF. The CDR3 DNA follows: TGTGCCAGCAGCTCCCTGACAGGGATTTACAATGAGCAGTTCTTC.

The CDR3 spells CASSQDQSTGELFF. The DNA of the CDR3 is TGTGCCAGCAGCCAAGATCAAAGCACCGGGGAGCTGTTTTTT. The V and J genes are TRBV4-2 and TRBJ2-2; no definite D call. There are 14 residues in the CDR3. V lost 0 bases, J lost 4 bases, and 6 bases lay in between. The germline V gene has CDR1 LGHNA and CDR2 YNFKEQ.

The genes are TRBV29-1 and TRBJ1-2; the D is unclear. The V end lost 3 bases, the J end lost 5 bases, and 16 bases lay between the germline ends. There are 14 residues in the CDR3. Germline V gene lookup returns CDR1 SQVTM and CDR2 ANQGSEA. Here the CDR3 reads CSVEVSGTGYGYTF. As DNA, the CDR3 is TGCAGCGTTGAGGTTTCTGGAACGGGTTATGGCTACACCTTC. Supplemented by reference TRBV29-1 and TRBJ1-2, the full variable domain reads SAVISQKPSRDICQRGTSLTIQCQVDSQVTMMFWYRQQPGQSLTLIATANQGSEATYESGFVIDKFPISRPNLTFSTLTVSNMSPEDSSIYLCSVEVSGTGYGYTFGSGTRLTVV.

The genes are TRBV30 and TRBJ2-7; a weak D match, TRBD2 (5 bases). CDR3 length: 16 residues. The germline V gene has CDR1 GTSNPN and CDR2 SVGIG (reference sequence). Between the trimmed V and J ends, which lost 0 bases and 0 bases, there was a span of 15 bases. CDR3 in amino acids: CAWSVPWESISYEQYF. DNA of the CDR3: TGTGCCTGGAGTGTACCCTGGGAGTCAATCTCCTACGAGCAGTACTTC.